This is a list of T cell receptor beta chains from one sample in a study of blood T cell repertoires in COVID-19. Sequenced by immunoSEQ multiplex PCR; TCRdb stores in-frame clones only, minus some. The data hold more than 300,000 clones, with about nine tenths observed a single time. Sequencing was done on a sample of peripheral blood. Every receptor here comes from a woman in her 70s with COVID-19, enrolled during active disease. Each CDR3 is given with its conserved first and last residue. D genes are given only for firm matches.

cdr3_aa cdr3_nt v_call d_call j_call
CASSLASGHTDTQYF TGTGCCAGCAGCTTAGCCAGCGGCCACACAGATACGCAGTATTTT TRBV7-2 - TRBJ2-3
CASEYRGTEAFF TGTGCCAGTGAATACAGGGGAACTGAAGCTTTCTTT TRBV28 TRBD1 TRBJ1-1
CASSLMQGAIQPQHF TGTGCCAGCAGTTTAATGCAGGGGGCGATTCAACCCCAGCATTTT TRBV28 TRBD1 TRBJ1-5
CASSPGGISPLHF TGTGCCAGCAGTCCCGGGGGGATTTCACCCCTCCACTTT TRBV12-3/TRBV12-4 - TRBJ1-6
CASGDTVGLSVETQYF TGTGCCAGCGGCGATACAGTTGGACTATCGGTAGAGACCCAGTACTTC TRBV2 - TRBJ2-5
CASSQRRAGAGELFF TGTGCCAGCAGCCAGAGAAGAGCGGGTGCGGGGGAGCTGTTTTTT TRBV3-1/TRBV3-2 - TRBJ2-2
CASRSPGRPNFYEQYF TGTGCCAGCAGGTCCCCTGGGCGCCCTAATTTCTACGAGCAGTACTTC TRBV11-2 - TRBJ2-7
CASRRDRGGYEQYF TGTGCCAGCAGGAGAGACAGGGGGGGCTACGAGCAGTACTTC TRBV2 TRBD1 TRBJ2-7
CSVYDRGLSYDEQYF TGCAGCGTTTATGACAGGGGGTTATCGTATGACGAGCAGTACTTC TRBV29-1 TRBD1 TRBJ2-7
CASSSPSQGETQYF TGTGCCAGCAGCTCGCCCTCCCAGGGGGAGACCCAGTACTTC TRBV7-6 - TRBJ2-5
CAIKAQSGNTIYF TGTGCCATCAAGGCACAGTCTGGAAACACCATATATTTT TRBV10-3 - TRBJ1-3
CASSFQGKTEAFF TGCGCCAGCAGCTTTCAGGGGAAGACTGAAGCTTTCTTT TRBV5-1 - TRBJ1-1
CASSVGGLNGYTF TGTGCCAGCAGTGTCGGGGGGCTGAATGGCTACACCTTC TRBV27 - TRBJ1-2
CASSIDAVNYGYTF TGTGCCAGTAGTATAGATGCAGTCAACTATGGCTACACCTTC TRBV19 - TRBJ1-2
CASDKYSGTSGDSTSRETQYF TGTGCCAGTGATAAGTATTCCGGGACTAGCGGGGACAGCACCAGCAGGGAGACCCAGTACTTC TRBV21-1 - TRBJ2-5
CASSFASTDTQYF TGTGCCAGCAGTTTCGCGAGCACAGATACGCAGTATTTT TRBV12-3/TRBV12-4 - TRBJ2-3
CATSDATSGVADTQYF TGTGCCACCAGTGATGCGACTAGCGGGGTAGCAGATACGCAGTATTTT TRBV24-1 TRBD2 TRBJ2-3
CARGGGLYEQYF TGTGCCCGCGGGGGGGGGTTGTACGAGCAGTACTTC TRBV30 TRBD2 TRBJ2-7
CAISEGHYNSNQPQHF TGTGCCATCAGTGAGGGACATTACAATAGCAATCAGCCCCAGCATTTT TRBV10-3 - TRBJ1-5
CASSLGTGFYEQYF TGTGCCAGCAGCTTAGGCACAGGGTTTTACGAGCAGTACTTC TRBV7-2 - TRBJ2-7
CASSLLAGSYNEQFF TGTGCCAGCAGTTTACTAGCGGGGTCCTACAATGAGCAGTTCTTC TRBV6-5 TRBD2 TRBJ2-1
CASRLTGADSPLHF TGTGCCAGCAGACTTACAGGGGCTGATTCACCCCTCCACTTT TRBV6-6 TRBD1 TRBJ1-6
CASSLGTGNNEKLFF TGTGCCAGCAGTTTGGGGACAGGGAATAATGAAAAACTGTTTTTT TRBV6-5 TRBD1 TRBJ1-4
CASSNRQGAGNQPQHF TGTGCCAGCAGCAACCGACAGGGGGCGGGCAATCAGCCCCAGCATTTT TRBV7-2 TRBD1 TRBJ1-5